This T cell receptor beta chain was retrieved from a study of T cells after posttransplantation cyclophosphamide. Busulfan-fludarabine conditioning, marrow transplant, and cyclophosphamide on days +3 and +4 were administered. General study results and limits: After PTCy, TRB diversity resembled that of CNI/methotrexate controls. Tissue-infiltrating T cells from skin or gut overlapped little with blood T cells. Donor-recipient repertoire similarity was low at 1-2 months, rising over year one.

Remarks on this clone: What it recognizes is unknown.

CDR1 and CDR2 from the germline V gene are SGHTA and FQGNSA. V lost 4 bases and J 8 bases, leaving 9 bases between the germline ends. This CDR3 has 12 residues. Profiling relied on immunoSEQ multiplex PCR, and the TCRdb table lists in-frame clones only, not all of them. This table has approximately 11,000 clones, 86% appearing once. This receptor was identified in a male patient between 25 and 39 years old who received an allogeneic stem cell transplant from a related donor, was CMV-positive, and had acute GVHD only. Some T cells may originate from the graft donor. The source material was CD4+ T cells sorted from PBMCs, sampled after allogeneic stem cell transplant with posttransplant cyclophosphamide. The genes are TRBV7-2 and TRBJ2-1; possibly TRBD1 for D (6 bases). The DNA of the CDR3 is TGTGCCAGCAGCTACAGGGTCCATGAGCAGTTCTTC. It is translated as CASSYRVHEQFF.